The 22 T cell receptor beta chains reported below all come from one sample, sequenced in a study of blood T cell repertoires in COVID-19. Data came from immunoSEQ multiplex PCR; TCRdb stores just in-frame clones and leaves some out. This repertoire shows about 70,000 clones, about nine tenths found once; its top ten account for approximately 1.5%. The specimen was peripheral blood. The receptors derive from a man between 45 and 60 years old with acute or convalescent COVID-19.

The chain joins TRBV5-8 to TRBJ1-5; 8 bases fit TRBD1. The CDR3 covers 15 residues. V shed 3 bases and J 1 base; nucleotides not matched to a gene: 3. Germline V CDR1 and CDR2: SGHTS, YDEGEE. The CDR3 loop is CASSWRTGSNQPQHF. CDR3 nucleotides: TGTGCCAGCAGCTGGCGGACAGGGAGCAATCAGCCCCAGCATTTT.

This sequence joins TRBV20-1 and TRBJ2-7, with 10 bases lining up with TRBD2. This CDR3 comprises 11 residues. The germline V gene has CDR1 DFQATT and CDR2 SNEGSKA (reference sequence). The ends lost 3 bases at V and 7 bases at J; junction bases unmatched: 0. The CDR3 DNA reads as TGCAGTGCTAGTAGCGGGAGGGAGCAGTACTTC. This encodes CSASSGREQYF.

The chain links TRBV2 to TRBJ1-4; 7 nucleotides line up with TRBD1. The CDR3 loop spans 15 amino acids. The germline CDR1 and CDR2 sequences are SNHLY and FYNNEI. Trimming at V came to 5 bases and at J to 4 bases, leaving 7 bases not matched to a gene. Here the CDR3 reads CASSLQGLLNEKLFF. As DNA, the CDR3 is TGTGCCAGCAGTTTACAGGGGTTGCTTAATGAAAAACTGTTTTTT.

The CDR3 loop reads CASSYQAPTYEQYV. CDR3 DNA: TGTGCCAGCAGTTACCAAGCACCAACCTACGAGCAGTACGTC. This rearrangement joins TRBV6-2 or TRBV6-3 to TRBJ2-7; the D is unclear. Trimming cost V 2 bases and J 2 bases, with 10 bases left between them. Germline V gene sequence: CDR1 MNHEY, CDR2 SVGEGT. CDR3 length: 14 residues.

The chain links TRBV4-3 to TRBJ1-4, with D uncertain. The CDR3 sequence is 15 residues long. Germline lookup yields CDR1 LGHNA and CDR2 YSLEER. Trimming shortened V by 1 base and J by 7 bases, and 13 bases separated the two germline ends. The CDR3: CASSQVPGPGEKLFF. The CDR3 coding sequence is TGCGCCAGCAGCCAAGTACCGGGTCCCGGTGAAAAACTGTTTTTT.

The chain recombines TRBV29-1 with TRBJ2-1; 10 bases align to TRBD1. This CDR3 region has 14 residues. J gave up 1 base and V 3 bases, and 0 bases lay outside the gene matches. Germline V CDR1 and CDR2: SQVTM, ANQGSEA. The chain's CDR3 is CSVEGQGSYNEQFF. CDR3 DNA sequence: TGCAGCGTTGAGGGACAGGGGTCCTACAATGAGCAGTTCTTC.

This rearrangement joins TRBV18 to TRBJ2-5, with 9 bases identical to TRBD1. V was pared by 6 bases and J by 5 bases, with 10 bases of the junction left unmatched. Germline CDR1 and CDR2: KGHSH and LQKENI. The CDR3 is 15 amino acids. The CDR3 region has the DNA TGTGCCAGCTCCGTGGGAACAGGGGGCTGGGAGACCCAGTACTTC. Translated: CASSVGTGGWETQYF.

The chain has TRBV5-1 and TRBJ1-1; 9 bases are shared with TRBD1. CDR1 is SGHRS and CDR2 is YFSETQ in the germline V gene. V lost 3 bases and J lost 0; bases outside the gene matches: 12. CDR3 length: 18 residues. In DNA, the CDR3 is TGCGCCAGCAGCTCTAACAGGGGGCTGGTTCTTATGAACACTGAAGCTTTCTTT. This sequence encodes CASSSNRGLVLMNTEAFF.

This chain joins TRBV24-1 and TRBJ2-3; D remains unclear. The ends were cut back, 4 bases at V and 3 bases at J, with 19 bases in the middle. From germline, CDR1 is KGHDR and CDR2 SFDVKD. This CDR3 comprises 17 residues. The CDR3 here is CATSDSMEFRRTDTQYF. The CDR3 nucleotides are TGTGCCACCAGTGACTCCATGGAGTTTCGGCGGACAGATACGCAGTATTTT.

The V and J genes are TRBV6-2 or TRBV6-3 and TRBJ1-1, with 7 bases matching TRBD1. This CDR3 spans 12 amino acids. J was trimmed by 6 bases and V by 6 bases; bases with no gene match: 4. CDR1 is MNHEY and CDR2 is SVGEGT in the germline V gene. The CDR3 spells CASSDRESEAFF. The CDR3 DNA reads as TGTGCCAGCAGCGACAGGGAATCTGAAGCTTTCTTT.

The chain joins TRBV11-2 to TRBJ2-5; 8 nucleotides agree with TRBD1. The CDR3 extends over 15 amino acids. The germline gives CDR1 SGHAT, CDR2 FQNNGV. V lost 3 bases to trimming and J lost 1 base; unmatched junction nucleotides: 4. As DNA, the CDR3 is TGTGCCAGCAGCTTTACGACAGGGGCCCAAGAGACCCAGTACTTC. It codes for CASSFTTGAQETQYF.

This sequence joins TRBV27 and TRBJ1-3; D might be TRBD1 (5 bases). Germline CDR1 reads MNHEY; CDR2 reads SMNVEV (reference sequence). The V and J ends lost 5 bases and 6 bases respectively, with 14 bases between them. This CDR3 contains 14 residues. CDR3 residues: CASSPGEELNTIYF. CDR3 DNA sequence: TGTGCCAGCAGTCCGGGGGAGGAGTTAAACACCATATATTTT.

The rearrangement uses TRBV5-6 and TRBJ1-1; D not certain. CDR1 and CDR2 from the germline V gene are SGHDT and YYEEEE. This CDR3 spans 15 amino acids. V gave up 0 bases and J gave up 4 bases, with 13 bases separating them. CDR3 bases: TGTGCCAGCAGCTTGGTTTCGTCGGGAGGCACTGAAGCTTTCTTT. Amino acids: CASSLVSSGGTEAFF.

V and J are TRBV10-3 and TRBJ1-5; 7 positions agree with TRBD1. Unmatched junction bases numbered 5, after V lost 4 bases and J lost 2 bases. Germline V lookup: CDR1 ENHRY, CDR2 SYGVKD. The CDR3 runs to 15 residues. DNA of the CDR3: TGTGCCATCAGTGTCAGCGACAGGGGCAATCAGCCCCAGCATTTT. It encodes CAISVSDRGNQPQHF.

V and J are TRBV11-3 and TRBJ2-1; 9 bases line up with TRBD1. The trim removed 1 base at V and 4 bases at J, leaving 2 bases unmatched. Germline CDR1 reads SGHNT; CDR2 reads YENEEA. This CDR3 has 15 residues. The CDR3 DNA reads TGTGCCAGCAGCTTAGGGACAGGGGTTTACAATGAGCAGTTCTTC. Translated, it gives CASSLGTGVYNEQFF. The entire variable domain, with the rest obtained from reference TRBV11-3 and TRBJ2-1, is as follows: EAGVVQSPRYKIIEKKQPVAFWCNPISGHNTLYWYLQNLGQGPELLIRYENEEAVDDSQLPKDRFSAERLKGVDSTLKIQPAELGDSAVYLCASSLGTGVYNEQFFGPGTRLTVL.

The gene calls are TRBV15 and TRBJ2-6; TRBD1 might be the D (5 bases). This CDR3 has 16 amino acids. The germline V and J ends were trimmed by 5 bases and 0 bases, with 11 bases remaining between them. Germline V gene lookup returns CDR1 LNHNV and CDR2 YYDKDF (reference sequence). CDR3 coding DNA: TGTGCCACCAGCGGCCGACAGAGCTCTGGGGCCAACGTCCTGACTTTC. This gives the protein CATSGRQSSGANVLTF.

The V and J genes are TRBV19 and TRBJ2-7; D possibly corresponds to TRBD2 (6 bases). The CDR3 totals 17 residues. The germline V gene encodes CDR1 LNHDA and CDR2 SQIVND (reference sequence). V was shortened by 5 bases and J by 5 bases, with 25 bases between the two germline ends. CDR3 sequence: CASSGGILVGSSHEQYF. The CDR3, as DNA: TGTGCCAGTAGTGGGGGGATCCTAGTGGGATCGAGTCACGAGCAGTACTTC.

Written as DNA, the CDR3 is TGTGCCAGCTCACCGGGGACAGAAGGAAACACCATATATTTT. Translation: CASSPGTEGNTIYF. The J gene is TRBJ1-3, the V gene TRBV18, with 7 bases fitting TRBD1. The CDR3 runs to 14 residues. The germline V gene encodes CDR1 KGHSH and CDR2 LQKENI. V was clipped by 3 bases and J by 4 bases; unmatched bases: 3. Combining the CDR3 with reference TRBV18 and TRBJ1-3 gives the whole variable domain NAGVMQNPRHLVRRRGQEARLRCSPMKGHSHVYWYRQLPEEGLKFMVYLQKENIIDESGMPKERFSAEFPKEGPSILRIQQVVRGDSAAYFCASSPGTEGNTIYFGEGSWLTVV.

The V call is TRBV7-2, the J call TRBJ2-7; D remains ambiguous. Germline CDR1 and CDR2: SGHTA and FQGNSA. This CDR3 is 15 amino acids long. V was pared by 5 bases and J by 6 bases, with 20 bases between. The CDR3 nucleotides read TGTGCCAGCAGCCCCTACCCAGGCGTCGGAAGCGAGCAGTACTTC. This encodes CASSPYPGVGSEQYF.

The chain recombines TRBV10-1 with TRBJ2-1; the D gene is possibly TRBD2 (5 bases). The CDR3 sequence is 14 residues long. Germline values: CDR1 WNHNN, CDR2 SYGVQD (reference sequence). Trimming shortened V by 8 bases and J by 2 bases, and 13 bases separated the two germline ends. Written as DNA, the CDR3 is TGCGCCAGCGGGAGCGGTCCTGCCTACAATGAGCAGTTCTTC. It is translated as CASGSGPAYNEQFF.

V gene TRBV10-3 combines with J gene TRBJ1-2; 8 bases are shared with TRBD1. Losses at the gene ends were 10 bases for V and 3 bases for J; bases not matched to a gene: 4. The V gene's germline CDR1 is ENHRY and CDR2 SYGVKD. The CDR3 extends over 12 amino acids. In DNA form, the CDR3 reads TGTGCCACCTCGGGACAGGACTATGGCTACACCTTC. This gives the protein CATSGQDYGYTF.

This clone was seen more than once but under ten times. The V and J genes are TRBV5-5 and TRBJ1-5; 7 bases fit TRBD1. The germline V gene encodes CDR1 SGHKS and CDR2 YYEKEE (reference sequence). The CDR3 is 15 residues long. V lost 2 bases, J lost 2 bases, and 4 bases stayed unmatched. As DNA, the CDR3 is TGTGCCAGCAGCTTCCGACAGGGTGGCAATCAGCCCCAGCATTTT. Amino acids: CASSFRQGGNQPQHF.